A selection of T cell receptor beta chains follows, all from one sample in a study of T cells after yellow fever vaccination. TCRdb independently ran MiXCR on the 5' RACE reads; one entry per CDR3 protein. The table shows over 300,000 distinct CDR3 sequences, with about 6.9% occurring only once. The specimen comprised PBMCs, sampled around 45 days after the first yellow fever vaccination. Every receptor here comes from a man aged 18 to 30 who received the YFV17D yellow fever vaccine. Both conserved end residues are part of each CDR3. A D gene is named only where the DNA matches it firmly. Clone size is given for some rows only: seen once, a few or many times, or a class if the clone is expanded.

V,size,D,J,DNA,CDR3
TRBV9,few,-,TRBJ1-1,TGTGCCAGCAGCGTAGGGGGACGCACTGAAGCTTTCTTT,CASSVGGRTEAFF
TRBV14,few,-,TRBJ1-2,TGTGCCAGCAGCCAAGATGCTTATGGCTACACCTTC,CASSQDAYGYTF
TRBV19,few,TRBD1,TRBJ1-2,TGTGCCAGTAAACCGACAGGGGGATATATGTATGGCTACACCTTC,CASKPTGGYMYGYTF
TRBV24-1,few,TRBD1,TRBJ2-1,TGTGCCACCAGTGGGGGGGGACAGGGTGGTTATGAGCAGTTCTTC,CATSGGGQGGYEQFF
TRBV4-2,-,TRBD2,TRBJ2-1,TGTGCCAGCAGCCAAGAAGGGACTAGCAAGAGTATTGGTGAGCAGTTCTTC,CASSQEGTSKSIGEQFF
TRBV6-5,few,-,TRBJ2-1,TGTGCCAGCACCCACGGGAATGAGCAGTTCTTC,CASTHGNEQFF
TRBV6-5,few,TRBD1,TRBJ2-5,TGTGCCAGCAGTTACTACGGGACAGCAGGTGGGACCCAGTACTTC,CASSYYGTAGGTQYF
TRBV27,-,TRBD1,TRBJ1-6,TGTGCCAGCAGCAGGGGGGCAAGGGATTCACCCCTCCACTTT,CASSRGARDSPLHF
TRBV2,few,-,TRBJ2-1,TGTGCCAGCAGTTTAAGGGGGACGAGTAACAATGAGCAGTTCTTC,CASSLRGTSNNEQFF
TRBV12-3/TRBV12-4,many,-,TRBJ1-5,TGTGCCAGCAGTTCCCATGGGGGTAACAATCAGCCCCAGCATTTT,CASSSHGGNNQPQHF
TRBV23-1,few,TRBD2,TRBJ2-7,TGCGCCAGCAGTCAATCAGGGTTGGGGGGGTGTGCGGCCTACGAGCAGTACTTC,CASSQSGLGGCAAYEQYF
TRBV7-9,many,-,TRBJ2-1,TGTGCCAGCAGCCAACAGGGCAATGAGCAGTTCTTC,CASSQQGNEQFF
TRBV12-3/TRBV12-4,many,-,TRBJ1-1,TGTGCCAGCAGTTTGGGCCCCAACACTGAAGCTTTCTTT,CASSLGPNTEAFF
TRBV4-2,few,TRBD2,TRBJ2-5,TGTGCCAGCAGCCAAGCGCCGCTAGCGGAAGAGACCCAGTACTTC,CASSQAPLAEETQYF
TRBV5-4,-,-,TRBJ2-2,TGTGCCAGCAGCCAACAGGGTTGGGGCGCCGGGGAGCTGTTTTTT,CASSQQGWGAGELFF
TRBV7-9,-,TRBD1,TRBJ2-5,TGTGCCAGCAGCCTACAGGGGTGGCAAGAGACCCAGTACTTC,CASSLQGWQETQYF
TRBV9,-,-,TRBJ2-7,TGTGCCAGCAGCGGAACTAGTGGCGAGCAGTACTTC,CASSGTSGEQYF
TRBV20-1,-,-,TRBJ1-1,TGCAGTGCTGGAAATCCGGCATCAGACCGTGAAGCTTTCTTT,CSAGNPASDREAFF
TRBV7-2,few,-,TRBJ2-3,TGTGCCAGCAGCTCCACCCTGTTCGGATATACGCAGTATTTT,CASSSTLFGYTQYF
TRBV4-3,-,TRBD1,TRBJ1-2,TGCGCCAGCAGCCAAGCAGACAGGGAGGGGAATGGCTACACCTTC,CASSQADREGNGYTF
TRBV7-2,-,TRBD1,TRBJ2-3,TGTGCCAGCAGACCCACAGGGGGCGGTTCGAATACGCAGTATTTT,CASRPTGGGSNTQYF
TRBV6-5,-,-,TRBJ2-1,TGTGCCAGCAGTTACCTCGCCAGCCCAGGGGTGGGCGAGCAGTTCTTC,CASSYLASPGVGEQFF
TRBV7-2,-,-,TRBJ2-3,TGTGCCAGCAACCCCCGCACGGGGACCACAGATACGCAGTATTTT,CASNPRTGTTDTQYF
TRBV27,few,-,TRBJ1-5,TGTGCCAGCAGTTCGGATGGGCACAATCAGCCCCAGCATTTT,CASSSDGHNQPQHF
TRBV5-1,few,-,TRBJ2-3,TGCGCCAGCAGCTTGGTCATGGATACGCAGTATTTT,CASSLVMDTQYF
TRBV20-1,-,-,TRBJ2-6,TGCAGTGCCTCCCTAGCCGGGACAAAACCTTCTGGGGCCAACGTCCTGACTTTC,CSASLAGTKPSGANVLTF
TRBV12-3/TRBV12-4,-,-,TRBJ1-1,TGTGCCAGCAGTTTGGGGGACATTATTTCGAACACTGAAGCTTTCTTT,CASSLGDIISNTEAFF
TRBV4-3,-,-,TRBJ2-1,TGCGCCAGCAGCCGATCGGCCGGGTACAATGAGCAGTTCTTC,CASSRSAGYNEQFF
TRBV9,few,-,TRBJ1-3,TGTGCCAGCAGCCCCCGATGGACTGCCTCTGGAAACACCATATATTTT,CASSPRWTASGNTIYF
TRBV5-1,many,-,TRBJ2-2,TGCGCCAGCATCAAAGACCCTGGGCGTGGGGGAAACACCGGGGAGCTGTTTTTT,CASIKDPGRGGNTGELFF
TRBV19,few,TRBD1,TRBJ2-1,TGTGCCAGTAGTAACTACAGGGGCAGTACCTACAATGAGCAGTTCTTC,CASSNYRGSTYNEQFF
TRBV6-2/TRBV6-3,many,-,TRBJ2-7,TGTGCCAGCAGTCTGGGGAACTACGAGCAGTACTTC,CASSLGNYEQYF
TRBV6-1,-,TRBD1,TRBJ2-4,TGTGCCAGCACCGTTAACAGGGGCTCCAAAAACATTCAGTACTTC,CASTVNRGSKNIQYF
TRBV28,-,TRBD2,TRBJ2-1,TGTGCCAGCAGGCCGTATAGCGGGGTCCTCTACAATGAGCAGTTCTTC,CASRPYSGVLYNEQFF
TRBV7-9,-,-,TRBJ2-5,TGTGCCAGCAGCTGGGCAGATCTAGAGACCCAGTACTTC,CASSWADLETQYF
TRBV7-8,many,-,TRBJ2-3,TGTGCCAGCAGCTCAAATCCGGGCCACGGTCGAGATACGCAGTATTTT,CASSSNPGHGRDTQYF
TRBV25-1,many,TRBD2,TRBJ2-2,TGTGCCAGCAGTGAGGCGGGGGAGGCCGGGGAGCTGTTTTTT,CASSEAGEAGELFF
TRBV20-1,many,TRBD1,TRBJ2-7,TGCAGTGCTGCGGACAGGGCCTACGAGCAGTACTTC,CSAADRAYEQYF
TRBV7-2,-,-,TRBJ1-3,TGTGCCAGCAGCCCCGGGCCCGGGAGGGACACCATATATTTT,CASSPGPGRDTIYF
TRBV5-1,few,-,TRBJ2-2,TGCGCCAGCAGGCGGACGGACGCGAACACCGGGGAGCTGTTTTTT,CASRRTDANTGELFF
TRBV23-1,few,TRBD2,TRBJ2-2,TGCGCCAGCAATCGAACAAAACGGGGACTAGCGGGGTGGAAGAACACCGGGGAGCTGTTTTTT,CASNRTKRGLAGWKNTGELFF
TRBV5-1,-,-,TRBJ2-1,TGCGCCAGCAGTCTCGAGACAGGTCTCCCGAGAAAGTTCTTC,CASSLETGLPRKFF
TRBV28,-,-,TRBJ2-3,TGTGCCAGCAGTTTCGGGGGGCGAGATACGCAGTATTTT,CASSFGGRDTQYF
TRBV5-1,few,-,TRBJ1-2,TGCGCCAGCAGCTGGGGAACGGGGACCGATGGCTACACCTTC,CASSWGTGTDGYTF
TRBV10-2,few,-,TRBJ1-1,TGCGCCAGCAGTGAGCTCGGAGTAGGCACTGAAGCTTTCTTT,CASSELGVGTEAFF
TRBV7-6,-,-,TRBJ2-7,TGTGCCAGCAGCTTTGGGGGGACCTACGAGCAGTACTTC,CASSFGGTYEQYF
TRBV5-5,few,-,TRBJ2-7,TGTGCCAGCAGCTTGGGAGGTGTCGGGTCCTCCTACGAGCAGTACTTC,CASSLGGVGSSYEQYF
TRBV24-1,-,-,TRBJ1-2,TGTGCCACCAGTGACCGGACGGAAGCCTATGGCTACACCTTC,CATSDRTEAYGYTF